These 15 T cell receptor beta chains originate from one sample sequenced in a study of T cell responses to AZD1222 COVID-19 vaccine. Clones were read by immunoSEQ multiplex PCR, and TCRdb kept only the in-frame ones, dropping some. The repertoire consists of over 130,000 clones, with 80% to 95% occurring once and the leading ten covering around 3.1%. The sequenced sample was peripheral blood, obtained 28 days after the second AZD1222 dose. The receptors derive from an adult who received the AZD1222 COVID-19 vaccine.

The rearrangement uses TRBV4-1 and TRBJ2-5; TRBD2 matches at 11 bases. Looked up from germline, CDR1 is MGHRA and CDR2 is YSYEKL. There are 19 residues in the CDR3. Trimming removed 0 bases from V and 1 base from J; junction bases left unmatched: 10. The CDR3 DNA follows: TGCGCCAGCAGCCAAGATTTAATAGGGACTAGCGGCGTCCAAGAGACCCAGTACTTC. Amino acids: CASSQDLIGTSGVQETQYF.

This chain uses TRBV11-1 with TRBJ2-5; the D gene is possibly TRBD2 (5 bases). This CDR3 has 15 amino acids. The germline V gene has CDR1 SGHAT and CDR2 FQDESV (reference sequence). Trimming removed 2 bases at V and 3 bases at J, with 13 bases between. The CDR3 DNA reads TGTGCCAGCAGCTTATTTCTAGCCGCCAAAGAGACCCAGTACTTC. Its protein is CASSLFLAAKETQYF.

This sequence joins TRBV7-9 and TRBJ1-2; D not certain. The germline CDR1 and CDR2 sequences are SEHNR and FQNEAQ (reference sequence). Trimming left V 4 bases short and J 4 bases short, with 16 bases between. This CDR3 is 15 amino acids long. CDR3 in DNA: TGTGCCAGCAGCTCCCTGCGCGGGCGCGCCTATGGCTACACCTTC. Encoded protein: CASSSLRGRAYGYTF.

This chain links TRBV7-8 with TRBJ2-7, with 7 bases lining up with TRBD2. V dropped 1 base and J dropped 5; count of bases not matched to a gene: 2. The germline V gene encodes CDR1 SGHVS and CDR2 FQNEAQ. The CDR3 consists of 13 residues. CDR3 protein: CASSLGGSHEQYF. CDR3 DNA: TGTGCCAGCAGCTTAGGCGGGAGTCACGAGCAGTACTTC.

This clone has just one count. The chain is built from TRBV7-9 and TRBJ1-4, with TRBD1 as a possible D gene (5 bases). Germline V CDR1 and CDR2: SEHNR, FQNEAQ (reference sequence). The V end was cut by 1 base, the J end by 7 bases, with 13 bases between. The CDR3 consists of 15 residues. CDR3 amino acids: CASSLVTAGTEKLFF. DNA of the CDR3: TGTGCCAGCAGCTTAGTTACGGCAGGGACTGAAAAACTGTTTTTT.

The chain uses TRBV15 and TRBJ2-7; D might be TRBD2 (6 bases). This CDR3 contains 16 residues. V lost 1 base, J lost 5 bases, and 18 bases lay in between. The germline V gene has CDR1 LNHNV and CDR2 YYDKDF (reference sequence). CDR3: CATSRASGRNRNEQYF. CDR3 in DNA: TGTGCCACCAGCAGAGCCTCCGGGAGAAATAGGAACGAGCAGTACTTC.

V and J are TRBV5-1 and TRBJ1-2, with unresolved D. The V gene lost 0 bases and the J gene lost 6 bases, with 12 bases spanning the gap. The CDR3 covers 14 residues. Germline assignment: CDR1 SGHRS and CDR2 YFSETQ. The CDR3 coding sequence is TGCGCCAGCAGCTTGGAAGGGTTGGGAAATGGCTACACCTTC. Protein product: CASSLEGLGNGYTF.

The V and J genes are TRBV4-2 and TRBJ2-2, with D perhaps matching TRBD2 (6 bases). There are 15 residues in the CDR3. Germline CDR1 LGHNA, CDR2 YNFKEQ. Between the trimmed V and J ends, which lost 7 bases and 0 bases, there was a span of 12 bases. CDR3 DNA: TGTGCCAGCACCTGGGGGGACGCGAACACCGGGGAGCTGTTTTTT. Translated, it gives CASTWGDANTGELFF.

This chain connects TRBV3-1 (or the pseudogene TRBV3-2) to TRBJ1-2; 7 bases line up with TRBD1. The CDR3 length is 13 residues. The V and J ends lost 3 bases and 5 bases, in that order; junction bases with no gene match: 3. Germline CDR1 and CDR2: LGHDT and YNNKEL (reference sequence). CDR3 amino acids: CASSQGQLYGYTF. DNA of the CDR3: TGTGCCAGCAGCCAGGGACAGTTATATGGCTACACCTTC.

The chain employs TRBV29-1 and TRBJ1-3, with D uncertain. The CDR3 consists of 12 residues. Per the germline V gene, CDR1 is SQVTM and CDR2 is ANQGSEA. Trimming pared 1 base from V and 4 bases from J, leaving 5 bases between. CDR3 sequence reads: CSVEGSGNTIYF. As DNA, the CDR3 is TGCAGCGTTGAAGGCAGCGGAAACACCATATATTTT. Supplemented by reference TRBV29-1 and TRBJ1-3, the full variable domain reads SAVISQKPSRDICQRGTSLTIQCQVDSQVTMMFWYRQQPGQSLTLIATANQGSEATYESGFVIDKFPISRPNLTFSTLTVSNMSPEDSSIYLCSVEGSGNTIYFGEGSWLTVV.

The chain employs TRBV5-1 and TRBJ2-2; TRBD1 matches at 7 bases. This CDR3 region has 16 residues. V was pared by 4 bases and J by 1 base, with 7 bases of the junction left unmatched. CDR1 and CDR2 (germline): SGHRS, YFSETQ. This chain's CDR3 is CASSAYRGKNTGELFF. The CDR3 coding sequence is TGCGCCAGCAGCGCATACAGGGGCAAGAACACCGGGGAGCTGTTTTTT.

The rearrangement uses TRBV19 and TRBJ2-7, with a weak D call TRBD2 (6 bases). V dropped 0 bases and J dropped 3 bases, with 15 bases sitting between them. From germline, CDR1 is LNHDA and CDR2 SQIVND (reference sequence). The CDR3 totals 16 residues. The CDR3 loop is CASSIDPWAGSYEQYF. The DNA of the CDR3 is TGTGCCAGTAGTATAGACCCCTGGGCGGGGAGCTACGAGCAGTACTTC.

The chain carries TRBV2 and TRBJ1-3; no firm D call. V lost 8 bases and J 0 bases, leaving 11 bases between the germline ends. This CDR3 contains 14 residues. The V gene's germline CDR1 is SNHLY and CDR2 FYNNEI. CDR3 sequence: CASLWPSSGNTIYF. The DNA for the CDR3 is TGTGCCAGCCTTTGGCCGAGCTCTGGAAACACCATATATTTT.

The rearrangement uses TRBV2 and TRBJ1-5, with no clear D. This CDR3 spans 15 amino acids. In germline, CDR1 is SNHLY, CDR2 FYNNEI. V lost 3 bases to trimming and J lost 0 bases, with 9 bases between them. The CDR3 region is CASSEKGFSNQPQHF. Written as DNA, the CDR3 is TGTGCCAGCAGTGAGAAGGGATTTAGCAATCAGCCCCAGCATTTT.

The chain employs TRBV7-7 and TRBJ2-3; D perhaps matches TRBD2 (6 bases). This CDR3 has 13 residues. The germline CDR1 and CDR2 sequences are SSHAT and FNYEAQ (reference sequence). Trimming took 6 bases from V and 4 from J, leaving 11 bases between them. CDR3: CASSPGASDTQYF. CDR3 nucleotide sequence: TGTGCCAGCAGTCCGGGAGCCTCAGATACGCAGTATTTT.